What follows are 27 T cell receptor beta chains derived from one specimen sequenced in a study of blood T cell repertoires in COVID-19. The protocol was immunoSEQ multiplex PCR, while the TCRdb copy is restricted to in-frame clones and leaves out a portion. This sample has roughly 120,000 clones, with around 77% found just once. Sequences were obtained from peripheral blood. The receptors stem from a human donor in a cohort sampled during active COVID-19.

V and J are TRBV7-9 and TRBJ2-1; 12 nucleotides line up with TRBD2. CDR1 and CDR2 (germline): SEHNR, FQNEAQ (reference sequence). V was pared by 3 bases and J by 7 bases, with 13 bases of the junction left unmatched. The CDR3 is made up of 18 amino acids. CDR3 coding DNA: TGTGCCAGCAGCTTTGTCAACCTAGCGGGAGGGGTCCGAAATGAGCAGTTCTTC. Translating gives CASSFVNLAGGVRNEQFF.

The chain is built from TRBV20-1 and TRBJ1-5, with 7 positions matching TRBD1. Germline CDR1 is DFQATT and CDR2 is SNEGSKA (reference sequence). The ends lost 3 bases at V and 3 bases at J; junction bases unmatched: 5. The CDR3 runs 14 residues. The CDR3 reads CSASTGQVNQPQHF. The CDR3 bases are TGCAGTGCTAGTACCGGACAGGTCAATCAGCCCCAGCATTTT.

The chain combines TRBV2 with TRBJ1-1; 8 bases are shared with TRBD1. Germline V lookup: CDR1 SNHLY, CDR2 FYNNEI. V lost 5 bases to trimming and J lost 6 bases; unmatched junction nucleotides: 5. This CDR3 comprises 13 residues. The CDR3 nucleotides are TGTGCCAGCAGTATGCCGGGACAGGCTGAAGCTTTCTTT. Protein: CASSMPGQAEAFF.

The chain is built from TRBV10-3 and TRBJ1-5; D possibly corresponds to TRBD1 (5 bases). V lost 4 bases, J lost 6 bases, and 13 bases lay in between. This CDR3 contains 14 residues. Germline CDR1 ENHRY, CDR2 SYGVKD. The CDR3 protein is CAISVGREGQPQHF. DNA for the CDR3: TGTGCCATCAGTGTCGGCAGGGAGGGTCAGCCCCAGCATTTT.

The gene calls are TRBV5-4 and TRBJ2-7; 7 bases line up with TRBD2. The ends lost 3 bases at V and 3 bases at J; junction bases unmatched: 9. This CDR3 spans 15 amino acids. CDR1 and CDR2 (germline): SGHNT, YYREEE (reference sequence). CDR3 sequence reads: CASSSQAGIGYEQYF. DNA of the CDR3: TGTGCCAGCAGCTCCCAAGCGGGAATAGGCTACGAGCAGTACTTC.

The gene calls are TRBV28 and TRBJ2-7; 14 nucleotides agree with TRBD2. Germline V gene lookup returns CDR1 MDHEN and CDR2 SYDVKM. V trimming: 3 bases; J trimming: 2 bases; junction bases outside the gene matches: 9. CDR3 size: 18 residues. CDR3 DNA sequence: TGTGCCAGCAGTTTCCCCGGGACTAGCGGGGGCGCAGCCTACGAGCAGTACTTC. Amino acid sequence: CASSFPGTSGGAAYEQYF.

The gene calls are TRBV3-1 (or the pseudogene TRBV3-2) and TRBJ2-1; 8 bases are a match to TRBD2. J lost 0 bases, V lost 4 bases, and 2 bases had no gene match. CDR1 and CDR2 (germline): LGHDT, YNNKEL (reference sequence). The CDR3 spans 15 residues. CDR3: CASSLGTSSYNEQFF. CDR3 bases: TGTGCCAGCAGCCTTGGGACTAGCTCCTACAATGAGCAGTTCTTC.

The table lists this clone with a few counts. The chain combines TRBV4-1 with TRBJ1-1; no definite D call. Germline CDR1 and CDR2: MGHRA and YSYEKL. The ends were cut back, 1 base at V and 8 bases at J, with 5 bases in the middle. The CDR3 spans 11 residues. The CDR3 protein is CASSQGEEAFF. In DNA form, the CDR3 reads TGCGCCAGCAGCCAAGGTGAGGAAGCTTTCTTT.

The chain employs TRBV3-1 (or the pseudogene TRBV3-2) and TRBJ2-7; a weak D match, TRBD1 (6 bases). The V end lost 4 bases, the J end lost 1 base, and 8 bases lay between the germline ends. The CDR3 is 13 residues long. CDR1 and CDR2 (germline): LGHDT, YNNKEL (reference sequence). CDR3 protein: CASSPGQSYEQYF. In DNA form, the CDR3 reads TGTGCCAGCAGCCCGGGACAATCCTACGAGCAGTACTTC.

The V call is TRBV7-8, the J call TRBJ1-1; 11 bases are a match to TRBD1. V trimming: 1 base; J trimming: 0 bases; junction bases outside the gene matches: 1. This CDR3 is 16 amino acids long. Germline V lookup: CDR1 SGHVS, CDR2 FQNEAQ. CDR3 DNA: TGTGCCAGCAGCTTAGGGACAGGGGGCTTGAACACTGAAGCTTTCTTT. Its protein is CASSLGTGGLNTEAFF.

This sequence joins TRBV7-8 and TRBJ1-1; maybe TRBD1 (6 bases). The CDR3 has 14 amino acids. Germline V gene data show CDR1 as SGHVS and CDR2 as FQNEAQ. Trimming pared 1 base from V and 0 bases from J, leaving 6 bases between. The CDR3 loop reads CASSLGTVNTEAFF. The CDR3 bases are TGTGCCAGCAGCTTAGGGACAGTGAACACTGAAGCTTTCTTT. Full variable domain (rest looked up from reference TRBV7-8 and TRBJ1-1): GAGVSQSPRYKVAKRGQDVALRCDPISGHVSLFWYQQALGQGPEFLTYFQNEAQLDKSGLPSDRFFAERPEGSVSTLKIQRTQQEDSAVYLCASSLGTVNTEAFFGQGTRLTVV.

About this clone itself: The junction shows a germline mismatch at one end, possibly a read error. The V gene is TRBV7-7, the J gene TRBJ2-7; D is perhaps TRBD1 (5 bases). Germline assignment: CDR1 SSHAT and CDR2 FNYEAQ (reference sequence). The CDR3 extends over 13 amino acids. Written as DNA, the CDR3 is TGTGCTAGCAGCTTAGGGCAGGGAAACGAGCAGTACTTC. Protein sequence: CASSLGQGNEQYF.

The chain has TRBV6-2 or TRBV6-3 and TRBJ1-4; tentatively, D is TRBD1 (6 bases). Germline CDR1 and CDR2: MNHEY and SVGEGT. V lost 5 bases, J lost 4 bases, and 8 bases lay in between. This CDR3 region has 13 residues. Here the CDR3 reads CASSQGFNEKLFF. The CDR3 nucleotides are TGTGCCAGCAGTCAGGGGTTTAATGAAAAACTGTTTTTT.

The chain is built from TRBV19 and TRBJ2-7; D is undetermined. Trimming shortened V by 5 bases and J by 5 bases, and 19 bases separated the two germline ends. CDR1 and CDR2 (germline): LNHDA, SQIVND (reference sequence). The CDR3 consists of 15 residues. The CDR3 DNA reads TGTGCCAGTAGTTCTCGGCCCGCAGCGATCCACGAGCAGTACTTC. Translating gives CASSSRPAAIHEQYF.

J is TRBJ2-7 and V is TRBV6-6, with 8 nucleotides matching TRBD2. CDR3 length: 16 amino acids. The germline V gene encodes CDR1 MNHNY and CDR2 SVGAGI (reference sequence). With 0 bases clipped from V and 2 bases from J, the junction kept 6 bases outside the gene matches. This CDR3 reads CASSYSLETSAYEQYF. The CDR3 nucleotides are TGTGCCAGCAGTTACTCGTTGGAGACTAGCGCCTACGAGCAGTACTTC.

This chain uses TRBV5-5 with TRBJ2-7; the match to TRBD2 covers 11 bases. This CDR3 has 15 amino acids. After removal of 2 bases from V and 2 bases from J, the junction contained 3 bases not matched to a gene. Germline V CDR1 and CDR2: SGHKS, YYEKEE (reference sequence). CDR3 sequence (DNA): TGTGCCAGCAGCTTTACTAGCGGGAGTACCTACGAGCAGTACTTC. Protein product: CASSFTSGSTYEQYF.

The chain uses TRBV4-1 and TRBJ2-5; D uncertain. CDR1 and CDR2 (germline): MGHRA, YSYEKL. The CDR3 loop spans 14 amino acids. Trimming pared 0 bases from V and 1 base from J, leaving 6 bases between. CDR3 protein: CASSQDPVQETQYF. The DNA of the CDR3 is TGCGCCAGCAGCCAAGACCCGGTCCAAGAGACCCAGTACTTC.

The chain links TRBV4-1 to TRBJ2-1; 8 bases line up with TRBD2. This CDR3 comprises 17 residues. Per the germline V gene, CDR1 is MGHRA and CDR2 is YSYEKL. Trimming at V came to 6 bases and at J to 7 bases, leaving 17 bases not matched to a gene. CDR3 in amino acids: CASRRGGRISGINEQFF. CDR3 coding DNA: TGCGCCAGCAGGAGGGGGGGGCGTATTAGCGGGATTAATGAGCAGTTCTTC.

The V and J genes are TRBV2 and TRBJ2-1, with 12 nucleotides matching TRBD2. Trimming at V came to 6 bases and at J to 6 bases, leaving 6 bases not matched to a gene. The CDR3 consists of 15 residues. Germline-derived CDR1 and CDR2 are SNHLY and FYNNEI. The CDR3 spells CASSLASGRGNEQFF. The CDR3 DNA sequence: TGTGCCAGCAGCCTCGCTAGCGGGAGGGGCAATGAGCAGTTCTTC.

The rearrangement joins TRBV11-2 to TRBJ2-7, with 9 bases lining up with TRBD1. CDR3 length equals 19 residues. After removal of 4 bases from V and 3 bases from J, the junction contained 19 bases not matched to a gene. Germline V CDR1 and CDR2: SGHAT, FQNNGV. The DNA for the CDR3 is TGTGCCAGCAGCTCTCCTGGGGGGACAGGGAAAATAAGCGTCTACGAGCAGTACTTC. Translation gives CASSSPGGTGKISVYEQYF.

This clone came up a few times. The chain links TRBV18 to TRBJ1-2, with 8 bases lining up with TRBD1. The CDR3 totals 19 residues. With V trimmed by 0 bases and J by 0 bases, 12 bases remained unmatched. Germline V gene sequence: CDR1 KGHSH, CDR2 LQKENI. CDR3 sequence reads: CASSPPFHRTGLANYGYTF. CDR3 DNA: TGTGCCAGCTCACCACCGTTCCATCGGACAGGGCTAGCTAACTATGGCTACACCTTC.

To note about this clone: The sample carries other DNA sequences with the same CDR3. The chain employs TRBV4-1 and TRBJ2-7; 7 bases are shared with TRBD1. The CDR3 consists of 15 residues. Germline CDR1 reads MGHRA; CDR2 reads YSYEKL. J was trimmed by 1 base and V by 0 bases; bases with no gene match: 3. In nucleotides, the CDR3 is TGCGCCAGCAGCCAAGATGCAGGGGGATCCTACGAGCAGTACTTC. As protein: CASSQDAGGSYEQYF.

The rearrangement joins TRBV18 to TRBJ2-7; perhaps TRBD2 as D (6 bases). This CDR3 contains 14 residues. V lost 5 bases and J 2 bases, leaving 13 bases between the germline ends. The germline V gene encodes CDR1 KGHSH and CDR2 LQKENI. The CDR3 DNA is TGTGCCAGCTCAAGCTGGGAGGACCCCTACGAGCAGTACTTC. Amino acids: CASSSWEDPYEQYF. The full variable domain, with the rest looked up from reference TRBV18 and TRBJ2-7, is NAGVMQNPRHLVRRRGQEARLRCSPMKGHSHVYWYRQLPEEGLKFMVYLQKENIIDESGMPKERFSAEFPKEGPSILRIQQVVRGDSAAYFCASSSWEDPYEQYFGPGTRLTVT.

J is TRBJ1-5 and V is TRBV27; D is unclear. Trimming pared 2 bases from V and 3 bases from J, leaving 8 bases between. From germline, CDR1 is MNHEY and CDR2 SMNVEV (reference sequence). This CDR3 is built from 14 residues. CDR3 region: CASSLVGDNQPQHF. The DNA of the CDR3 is TGTGCCAGCAGTTTAGTGGGAGACAATCAGCCCCAGCATTTT.

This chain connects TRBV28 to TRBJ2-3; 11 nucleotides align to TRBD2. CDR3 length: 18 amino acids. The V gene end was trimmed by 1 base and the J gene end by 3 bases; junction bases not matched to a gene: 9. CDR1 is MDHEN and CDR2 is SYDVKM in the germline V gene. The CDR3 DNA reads TGTGCCAGCAGTTTATCTACTAGCGGGAGTTCTAGGACAGATACGCAGTATTTT. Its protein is CASSLSTSGSSRTDTQYF.

In DNA form, the CDR3 reads TGTGCCAGCAGCTTGGGCAACGGTGTCGAAGCTTTCTTT. Translating it yields CASSLGNGVEAFF. V usage is TRBV5-6 and J usage is TRBJ1-1; D gene ambiguous. CDR3 length equals 13 residues. Germline CDR1 reads SGHDT; CDR2 reads YYEEEE. V was shortened by 0 bases and J by 8 bases, with 11 bases between the two germline ends.

CDR3 protein: CASSQELSGYEQFF. The CDR3, as DNA: TGCGCCAGCAGCCAGGAGCTCAGCGGGTATGAGCAGTTCTTC. The J gene is TRBJ2-1, the V gene TRBV4-1; possible D gene TRBD2, 6 bases. Germline V lookup: CDR1 MGHRA, CDR2 YSYEKL. Between the trimmed V and J ends, which lost 3 bases and 8 bases, there was a span of 14 bases. The CDR3 sequence is 14 residues long.